A selection of T cell receptor beta chains follows, all from one sample in a study of shared clonotypes between healthy human individuals. Using immunoSEQ multiplex PCR, the repertoire was profiled, and TCRdb retains in-frame clones only, with some absent. The sample carries approximately 340,000 clones, less than 75% recorded once. Sample: memory CD4+ T cells sorted from blood. The receptors originated from a man younger than 40 in good health. The CDR3 runs from the conserved cysteine through the conserved F or W.

j_gene: TRBJ1-1; v_gene: TRBV6-5; CDR3aa: CASSYGHLNTEAFF
j_gene: TRBJ2-3; v_gene: TRBV5-1; CDR3aa: CASSHRDPSTDTQYF
j_gene: TRBJ1-4; v_gene: TRBV6-6; CDR3aa: CASSNRARNEKLFF
j_gene: TRBJ2-1; v_gene: TRBV5-1; CDR3aa: CASSPLGSSYNEQFF
j_gene: TRBJ2-1; v_gene: TRBV5-5; CDR3aa: CASSLEGGVGWGKNEQFF
j_gene: TRBJ2-3; v_gene: TRBV25-1; CDR3aa: CATRQGGRDTQYF
j_gene: TRBJ2-2; v_gene: TRBV29-1; CDR3aa: CSAGLGPGELFF
j_gene: TRBJ2-7; v_gene: TRBV6-5; CDR3aa: CASRPGTGSREQYF
j_gene: TRBJ1-1; v_gene: TRBV6-5; CDR3aa: CASSFAGTGVITEAFF
j_gene: TRBJ2-1; v_gene: TRBV28; CDR3aa: CASSRYRRDQFF
j_gene: TRBJ1-5; v_gene: TRBV5-6; CDR3aa: CASSTRQSNQPQHF
j_gene: TRBJ2-1; v_gene: TRBV4-1; CDR3aa: CASSQGTSGSWYEQFF
j_gene: TRBJ1-2; v_gene: TRBV7-3; CDR3aa: CASSLTPGYGYTF
j_gene: TRBJ1-2; v_gene: TRBV7-2; CDR3aa: CASSPHPNRASLGYTF
j_gene: TRBJ2-1; v_gene: TRBV2; CDR3aa: CASSEGGLGGQFF
j_gene: TRBJ1-5; v_gene: TRBV7-8; CDR3aa: CASSLAGAGGQPQHF
j_gene: TRBJ1-5; v_gene: TRBV7-2; CDR3aa: CASSQVGQINQPQHF
j_gene: TRBJ1-4; v_gene: TRBV6-1; CDR3aa: CASSEAPVTNEKLFF